One and the same sample provided the 21 T cell receptor beta chains below, sequenced in a study of monozygotic twins with inflammatory bowel disease. Reprocessing the 5' RACE reads, TCRdb reports a single entry for every CDR3 protein and omits DNA. This sample contains approximately 400,000 distinct CDR3 sequences. Specimen: blood. The source of these receptors is a human donor with ulcerative colitis or Crohn's disease, or a healthy co-twin of an affected twin (not recorded which).

The rearrangement links TRBV7-9 to TRBJ1-5; checking the TCRdb D call of TRBD1 is not possible without DNA. This CDR3 has 14 amino acids. Germline CDR1 reads SEHNR; CDR2 reads FQNEAQ (reference sequence). The CDR3 region is CASSSGQNNQPQHF.

This chain joins TRBV20-1 and TRBJ2-3. This CDR3 has 14 amino acids. Germline V gene lookup returns CDR1 DFQATT and CDR2 SNEGSKA (reference sequence). The CDR3 loop is CSARDPIWTDTQYF.

The V and J genes are TRBV15 and TRBJ2-1; without DNA, the TCRdb call of TRBD1 cannot be checked. Germline V CDR1 and CDR2: LNHNV, YYDKDF (reference sequence). The CDR3 sequence is 15 residues long. CDR3 sequence: CATSMGSLGANEQFF.

V gene TRBV28 combines with J gene TRBJ2-7; absent DNA, TCRdb's TRBD1 call cannot be checked. Looked up from germline, CDR1 is MDHEN and CDR2 is SYDVKM. CDR3 length: 13 residues. The CDR3 spells CASNPGGGNEQYF.

The chain links TRBV7-2 to TRBJ2-7; TCRdb returns TRBD1, unconfirmable since there is no DNA. The CDR3 has 16 amino acids. Per germline, CDR1 SGHTA and CDR2 FQGNSA. The CDR3 sequence: CASSLSKTEITYEQYF.

This sequence joins TRBV7-2 and TRBJ2-5; TCRdb selects TRBD1, and the lack of DNA leaves this call unchecked. This CDR3 has 14 amino acids. Per germline, CDR1 SGHTA and CDR2 FQGNSA. CDR3 amino acids: CASSLSGQRETQYF. The complete variable domain, with remaining parts taken from reference TRBV7-2 and TRBJ2-5, reads GAGVSQSPSNKVTEKGKDVELRCDPISGHTALYWYRQSLGQGLEFLIYFQGNSAPDKSGLPSDRFSAERTGGSVSTLTIQRTQQEDSAVYLCASSLSGQRETQYFGPGTRLLVL.

The chain joins TRBV12-3 or TRBV12-4 to TRBJ1-6. The CDR3 spans 15 residues. The CDR3 protein is CASSSASSYNSPLHF.

The rearrangement joins TRBV12-3 or TRBV12-4 to TRBJ1-6; with no DNA, the TCRdb D assignment of TRBD1 cannot be verified. The CDR3 runs 15 residues. CDR3 amino acids: CASSSGTGKGSPLHF.

The rearrangement links TRBV6-1 to TRBJ2-1; checking the TCRdb D call of TRBD1 is not possible without DNA. The CDR3 runs to 15 residues. Germline CDR1 reads MNHNS; CDR2 reads SASEGT. The CDR3 loop reads CATGGQGIRNNEQFF.

The chain is built from TRBV15 and TRBJ2-5; with no DNA, the TCRdb D assignment of TRBD1 cannot be verified. The CDR3 is made up of 15 amino acids. CDR1 is LNHNV, CDR2 YYDKDF, per germline (reference sequence). CDR3 region: CATSRAGGRRETQYF.

Here the CDR3 reads CSALGQGPGGETQYF. V and J are TRBV20-1 and TRBJ2-5; the TRBD1 assignment by TCRdb is unverifiable without DNA. CDR3 length: 15 residues. In germline, CDR1 is DFQATT, CDR2 SNEGSKA (reference sequence).

The V gene is TRBV6-1, the J gene TRBJ2-1; absent DNA, TCRdb's TRBD1 call cannot be checked. The CDR3 is 15 residues long. CDR1 is MNHNS, CDR2 SASEGT, per germline. The CDR3 protein is CASSRAGGPYNEQFF.

The chain joins TRBV12-3 or TRBV12-4 to TRBJ1-2; TCRdb names TRBD1, which stays unverified in the absence of DNA. The length of the CDR3 is 14 residues. The CDR3 spells CASSTRQGPSGYTF.

This chain connects TRBV24-1 to TRBJ2-2; TCRdb lists TRBD1, though no DNA is available to test this call. The CDR3 consists of 14 residues. Germline-derived CDR1 and CDR2 are KGHDR and SFDVKD. The CDR3 is CATAGTVATGELFF.

The rearrangement links TRBV4-2 to TRBJ1-5; TCRdb returns TRBD1, unconfirmable since there is no DNA. Germline CDR1 and CDR2: LGHNA and YNFKEQ. This CDR3 spans 17 amino acids. This chain's CDR3 is CASSPHHRDSSNQPQHF.

The V gene is TRBV14, the J gene TRBJ2-3; the D call from TCRdb, TRBD1, cannot be confirmed without DNA. Germline CDR1 reads SGHDN; CDR2 reads FVKESK. The CDR3 has 15 residues. The CDR3 sequence: CASSGDRVRTDTQYF.

V and J are TRBV5-1 and TRBJ2-5; TCRdb returns TRBD2, unconfirmable since there is no DNA. Looked up from germline, CDR1 is SGHRS and CDR2 is YFSETQ. The CDR3 spans 15 residues. CDR3 sequence reads: CASSIGLPIEETQYF.

The gene calls are TRBV20-1 and TRBJ1-4; absent DNA, TCRdb's TRBD1 call cannot be checked. From germline, CDR1 is DFQATT and CDR2 SNEGSKA (reference sequence). The CDR3 extends over 15 amino acids. The CDR3 is CSARVDRATNKKLFF.

This sequence joins TRBV24-1 and TRBJ1-5. The CDR3 is 14 amino acids. CDR1 and CDR2 (germline): KGHDR, SFDVKD. CDR3 in amino acids: CATSLGFSNQPQHF.

The rearrangement joins TRBV5-4 to TRBJ2-1. CDR3 size: 15 residues. Germline values: CDR1 SGHNT, CDR2 YYREEE (reference sequence). CDR3 residues: CASSPMTSAYNEQFF.

This sequence joins TRBV20-1 and TRBJ1-4; TCRdb calls TRBD1, which cannot be checked without DNA. This CDR3 contains 15 residues. Germline CDR1 reads DFQATT; CDR2 reads SNEGSKA (reference sequence). The CDR3 reads CSALLGTATNEKLFF.